This is a list of T cell receptor beta chains from one sample in a study of CD8 T cells in Susac syndrome. From the immunoSEQ multiplex PCR reads, TCRdb called clonotypes with MiXCR, one entry per CDR3 protein. Of about 110,000 distinct CDR3 sequences listed, roughly 96% were seen once; the top ten hold around 0.1%. Sequenced: CD4+ T cells from PBMCs. These receptor sequences come from a human donor in good health. The CDR3 runs from the conserved cysteine through the conserved F or W. The D gene is left open where the match is weak. Where a row states a size, it is once, few, many or the class of an expanded clone; other rows omit it.

NA | TRBJ2-5 | TRBD2 | TRBV6-6 | TGTGCCAGCATTTCGGGGCAGGGAGGGAAGGAGACCCAGTACTTC | CASISGQGGKETQYF
NA | TRBJ2-3 | NA | TRBV15 | TGTGCCACCCTTTCGGCGGGGACGACAGATACGCAGTATTTT | CATLSAGTTDTQYF
once | TRBJ2-5 | TRBD1 | TRBV9 | TGTGCCAGCAGCTTCACCGGGACAGCTAAAGAGACCCAGTACTTC | CASSFTGTAKETQYF
NA | TRBJ2-5 | TRBD2 | TRBV19 | TGTGCCAGTAGTGTAAGCGGGGGGTTGGCCCAGTACTTC | CASSVSGGLAQYF
NA | TRBJ2-7 | NA | TRBV12-3/TRBV12-4 | TGTGCCAGCAGTCAGAGGACGGACTCCTACGAGCAGTACTTC | CASSQRTDSYEQYF
NA | TRBJ2-2 | NA | TRBV2 | TGTGCCAGCAGTGAAACGAGTACCGGGGAGCTGTTTTTT | CASSETSTGELFF
NA | TRBJ1-2 | TRBD1 | TRBV20-1 | TGCAGTGCTGTATCACAGGGGGCGGGTGGCTACACCTTC | CSAVSQGAGGYTF
NA | TRBJ2-5 | NA | TRBV20-1 | TGCAGTGCTAGAGATCGTCAGGGGTTGACCCAGTACTTC | CSARDRQGLTQYF
NA | TRBJ2-5 | TRBD1 | TRBV4-1 | TGCGCCAGCGCGCCCCGGACAGGGGTACAGGAGACCCAGTACTTC | CASAPRTGVQETQYF
NA | TRBJ2-5 | TRBD2 | TRBV12-3/TRBV12-4 | TGTGCCAGCAGTTTTAGGAGCGGGGGGCACAATCAAGAGACCCAGTACTTC | CASSFRSGGHNQETQYF
NA | TRBJ1-6 | TRBD1 | TRBV19 | TGTGCCAGTAGTCCGACAGGGGGACGCTCACCCCTCCACTTT | CASSPTGGRSPLHF
once | TRBJ1-2 | TRBD1 | TRBV29-1 | TGCAGCGTTGAACGGGGACAGGCAGACTATGGCTACACCTTC | CSVERGQADYGYTF
NA | TRBJ2-5 | NA | TRBV30 | TGTGCCTGGAGCGAGGGAACATCCCTGTACTTC | CAWSEGTSLYF
NA | TRBJ1-2 | NA | TRBV15 | TGTGCCACCAGCAGGACAGACGGCTACACCTTC | CATSRTDGYTF
NA | TRBJ2-7 | TRBD2 | TRBV27 | TGTGCCAGCAAACCCCAGGGACTAGCAGGGGAGCAGTACTTC | CASKPQGLAGEQYF
NA | TRBJ1-4 | TRBD1 | TRBV11-1 | TGTGCCAGCAGCTTGACAGGGACTGGGGAAAAACTGTTTTTT | CASSLTGTGEKLFF
NA | TRBJ1-2 | TRBD1 | TRBV29-1 | TGCAGCGTTGAAGTGGACAGGAGGGTGCGAGGCTATGGCTACACCTTC | CSVEVDRRVRGYGYTF
NA | TRBJ1-2 | NA | TRBV3-1 | TGTGCCAGCAGCCAAGCGAATCCCGGGACATCCTATGGCTACACCTTC | CASSQANPGTSYGYTF
NA | TRBJ2-2 | NA | TRBV18 | TGTGCCAGCTCACTTACGGAGGTCACCGGGGAGCTGTTTTTT | CASSLTEVTGELFF
NA | TRBJ2-1 | TRBD2 | TRBV12-3/TRBV12-4 | TGTGCCAGCAGTCCCCGGACTAGCGGGAGAATCAATGAGCAGTTCTTC | CASSPRTSGRINEQFF
NA | TRBJ2-1 | TRBD1 | TRBV6-6 | TGTGCCAGCAGTTACTCGGGACAGGGGGCCGAGCAGTTCTTC | CASSYSGQGAEQFF
NA | TRBJ2-1 | TRBD1 | TRBV19 | TGTGCCAGCACCCGGGACAGTTCCTACAATGAGCAGTTCTTC | CASTRDSSYNEQFF
NA | TRBJ1-1 | NA | TRBV28 | TGTGCCAGCAGTCACCTTGGGAACACTGAAGCTTTCTTT | CASSHLGNTEAFF